This T cell receptor (beta chain) was recovered during a study of T cells in Graves' hyperthyroidism and ophthalmopathy. Germline assignment: CDR1 MNHNS and CDR2 SASEGT. The CDR3 is 16 residues long. Trimming pared 0 bases from V and 0 bases from J, leaving 9 bases between. Patients aged 18 to 65 had newly diagnosed hyperthyroidism lasting under 2 months. Diagnoses rested on clinical symptoms, serum thyroxine and TRAb, thyroid ultrasound and orbital computed tomography. This clonotype has ten or more counts. RNA transcripts provided the source from which TCR beta CDR3 regions were amplified. During a first-round RT-PCR of the TCR CDR3, the HTBI primer set was used. In TCRdb, the multiplex PCR reads were re-called with MiXCR into one record per CDR3 protein. The data show 370,000 or so distinct CDR3 sequences, about 14% seen once.

Material for sequencing was blood. This clonotype originated in a young man with Graves' hyperthyroidism that later progressed to Graves' ophthalmopathy. The chain combines TRBV6-1 with TRBJ1-5; TRBD1 might be the D (5 bases). The CDR3, as DNA: TGTGCCAGCAGTGAAGCGTCGACAGATAGCAATCAGCCCCAGCATTTT. It encodes CASSEASTDSNQPQHF.